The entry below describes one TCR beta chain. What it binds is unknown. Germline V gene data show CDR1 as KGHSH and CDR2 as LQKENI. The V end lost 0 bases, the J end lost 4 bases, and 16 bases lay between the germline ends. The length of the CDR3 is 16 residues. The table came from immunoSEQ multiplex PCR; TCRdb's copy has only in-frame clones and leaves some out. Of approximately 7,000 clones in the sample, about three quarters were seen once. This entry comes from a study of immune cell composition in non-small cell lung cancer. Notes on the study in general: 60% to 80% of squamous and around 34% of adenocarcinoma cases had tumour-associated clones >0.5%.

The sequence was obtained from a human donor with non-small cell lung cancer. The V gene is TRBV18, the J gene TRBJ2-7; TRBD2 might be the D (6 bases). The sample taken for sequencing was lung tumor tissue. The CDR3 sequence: CASSPPGNLAVYEQYF. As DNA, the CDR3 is TGTGCCAGCTCACCACCGGGTAACTTAGCGGTATACGAGCAGTACTTC.